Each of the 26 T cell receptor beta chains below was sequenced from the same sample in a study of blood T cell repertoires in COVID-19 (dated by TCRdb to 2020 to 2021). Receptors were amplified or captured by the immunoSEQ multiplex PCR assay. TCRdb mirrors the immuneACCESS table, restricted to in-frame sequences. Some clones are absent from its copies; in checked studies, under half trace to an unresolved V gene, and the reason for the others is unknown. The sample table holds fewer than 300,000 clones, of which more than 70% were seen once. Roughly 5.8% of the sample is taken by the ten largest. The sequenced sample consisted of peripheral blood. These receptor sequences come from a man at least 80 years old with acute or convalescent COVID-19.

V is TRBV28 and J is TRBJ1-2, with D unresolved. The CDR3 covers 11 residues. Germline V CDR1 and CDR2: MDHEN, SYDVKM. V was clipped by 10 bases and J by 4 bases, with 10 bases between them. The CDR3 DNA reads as TGTGCCATAACCTCGGGCTATGGCTACACCTTC. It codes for CAITSGYGYTF.

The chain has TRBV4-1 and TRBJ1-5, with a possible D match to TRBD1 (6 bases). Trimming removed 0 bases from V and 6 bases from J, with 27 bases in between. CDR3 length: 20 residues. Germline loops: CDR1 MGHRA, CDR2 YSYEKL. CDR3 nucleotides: TGCGCCAGCAGCCAAGAGTCCGGTTATAGCGCTCCCCGAGGGGGTCAGCCCCAGCATTTT. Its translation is CASSQESGYSAPRGGQPQHF.

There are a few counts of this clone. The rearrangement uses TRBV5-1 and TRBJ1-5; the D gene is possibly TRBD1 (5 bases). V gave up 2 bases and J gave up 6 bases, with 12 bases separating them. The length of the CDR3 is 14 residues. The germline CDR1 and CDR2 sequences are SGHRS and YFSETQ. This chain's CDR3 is CASSLNGASQPQHF. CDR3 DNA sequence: TGCGCCAGCAGCTTAAATGGGGCCAGTCAGCCCCAGCATTTT.

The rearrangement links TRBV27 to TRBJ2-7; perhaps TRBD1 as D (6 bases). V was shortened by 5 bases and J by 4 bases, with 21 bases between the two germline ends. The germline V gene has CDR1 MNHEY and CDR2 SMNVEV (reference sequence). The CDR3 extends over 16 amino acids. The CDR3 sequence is CASSPNSQGSFYEQYF. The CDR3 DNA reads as TGTGCCAGCAGTCCCAACTCACAGGGATCTTTTTACGAGCAGTACTTC.

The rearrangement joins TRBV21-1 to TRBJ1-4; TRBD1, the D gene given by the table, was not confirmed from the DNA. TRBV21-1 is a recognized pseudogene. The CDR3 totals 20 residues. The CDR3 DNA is TGTGCCAGCAGGAGAACGACCGAGACAGGGGCTCTTGCAACTAATGAAAAACTGTTTTTT. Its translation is CASRRTTETGALATNEKLFF.

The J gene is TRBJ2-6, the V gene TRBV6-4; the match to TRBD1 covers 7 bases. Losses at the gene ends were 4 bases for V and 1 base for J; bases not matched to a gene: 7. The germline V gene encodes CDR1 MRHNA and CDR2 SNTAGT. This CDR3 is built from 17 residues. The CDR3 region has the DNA TGTGCCAGCAGTGTTGACAGGGTGGGGTCTGGGGCCAACGTCCTGACTTTC. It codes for CASSVDRVGSGANVLTF.

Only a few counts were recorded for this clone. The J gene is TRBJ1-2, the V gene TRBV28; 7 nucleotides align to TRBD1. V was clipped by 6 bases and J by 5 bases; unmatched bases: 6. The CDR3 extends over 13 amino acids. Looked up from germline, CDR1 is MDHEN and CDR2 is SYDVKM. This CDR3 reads CASSSTGLYGYTF. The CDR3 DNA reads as TGTGCCAGCAGCTCGACAGGGTTATATGGCTACACCTTC.

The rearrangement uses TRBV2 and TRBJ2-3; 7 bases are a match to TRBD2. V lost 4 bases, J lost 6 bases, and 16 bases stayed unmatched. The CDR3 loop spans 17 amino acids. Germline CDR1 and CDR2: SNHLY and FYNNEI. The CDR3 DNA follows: TGTGCCAGCAGTGGGGTTGTAATGGCGGGAGTTGGGGATACGCAGTATTTT. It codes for CASSGVVMAGVGDTQYF.

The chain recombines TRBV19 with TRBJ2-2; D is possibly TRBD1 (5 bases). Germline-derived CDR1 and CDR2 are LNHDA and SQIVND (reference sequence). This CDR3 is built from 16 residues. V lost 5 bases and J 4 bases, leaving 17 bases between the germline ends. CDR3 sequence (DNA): TGTGCCAGTAGTTGGCAGGGTCAGGTCGGCACCGGGGAGCTGTTTTTT. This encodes CASSWQGQVGTGELFF. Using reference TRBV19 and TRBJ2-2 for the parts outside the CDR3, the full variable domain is DGGITQSPKYLFRKEGQNVTLSCEQNLNHDAMYWYRQDPGQGLRLIYYSQIVNDFQKGDIAEGYSVSREKKESFPLTVTSAQKNPTAFYLCASSWQGQVGTGELFFGEGSRLTVL.

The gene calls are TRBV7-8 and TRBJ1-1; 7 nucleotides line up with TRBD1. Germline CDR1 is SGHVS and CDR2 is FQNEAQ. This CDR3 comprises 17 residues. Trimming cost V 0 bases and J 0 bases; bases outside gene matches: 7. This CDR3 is CASSLALGQIMNTEAFF. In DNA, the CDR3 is TGTGCCAGCAGCTTAGCCTTGGGACAGATCATGAACACTGAAGCTTTCTTT.

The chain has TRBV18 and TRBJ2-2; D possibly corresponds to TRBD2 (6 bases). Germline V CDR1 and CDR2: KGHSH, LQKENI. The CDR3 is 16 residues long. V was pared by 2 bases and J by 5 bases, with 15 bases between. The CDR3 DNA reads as TGTGCCAGCTCACCAAGGGCGTCCGGGAGTACCGGGGAGCTGTTTTTT. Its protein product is CASSPRASGSTGELFF.

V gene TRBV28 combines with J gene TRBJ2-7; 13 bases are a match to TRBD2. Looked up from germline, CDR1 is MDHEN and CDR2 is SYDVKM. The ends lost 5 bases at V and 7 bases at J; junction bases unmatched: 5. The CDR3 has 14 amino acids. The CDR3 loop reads CASSTSGGAWEQYF. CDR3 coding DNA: TGTGCCAGCAGTACTAGCGGGGGGGCTTGGGAGCAGTACTTC.

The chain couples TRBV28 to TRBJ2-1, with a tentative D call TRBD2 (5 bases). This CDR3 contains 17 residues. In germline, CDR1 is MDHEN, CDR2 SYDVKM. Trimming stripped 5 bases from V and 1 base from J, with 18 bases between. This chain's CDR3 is CASSHSNLAGSYNEQFF. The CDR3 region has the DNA TGTGCCAGCAGTCATTCCAATCTAGCTGGGTCCTACAATGAGCAGTTCTTC.

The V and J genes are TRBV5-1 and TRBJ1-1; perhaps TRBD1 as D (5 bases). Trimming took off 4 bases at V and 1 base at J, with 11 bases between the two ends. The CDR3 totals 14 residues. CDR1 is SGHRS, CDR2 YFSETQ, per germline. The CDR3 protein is CASSRDGQNTEAFF. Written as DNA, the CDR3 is TGCGCCAGCAGCCGAGACGGACAGAACACTGAAGCTTTCTTT.

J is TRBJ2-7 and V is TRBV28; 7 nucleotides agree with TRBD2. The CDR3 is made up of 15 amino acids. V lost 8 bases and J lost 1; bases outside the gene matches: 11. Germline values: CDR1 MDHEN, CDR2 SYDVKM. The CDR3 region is CASGTPSGQSYEQYF. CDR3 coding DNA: TGTGCCAGCGGGACCCCTAGCGGCCAGTCCTACGAGCAGTACTTC.

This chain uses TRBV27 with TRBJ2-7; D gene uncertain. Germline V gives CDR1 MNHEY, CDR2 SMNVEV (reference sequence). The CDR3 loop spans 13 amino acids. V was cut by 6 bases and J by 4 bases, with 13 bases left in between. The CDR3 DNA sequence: TGTGCCAGCAGGATGAACTCAGGATACGAGCAGTACTTC. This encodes CASRMNSGYEQYF.

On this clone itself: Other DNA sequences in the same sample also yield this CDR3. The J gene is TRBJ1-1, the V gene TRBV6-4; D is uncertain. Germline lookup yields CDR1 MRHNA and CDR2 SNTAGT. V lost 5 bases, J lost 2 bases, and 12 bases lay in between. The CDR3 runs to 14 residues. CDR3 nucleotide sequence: TGTGCCAGCAGTCCCTCCCCAGGAAACACTGAAGCTTTCTTT. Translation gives CASSPSPGNTEAFF.

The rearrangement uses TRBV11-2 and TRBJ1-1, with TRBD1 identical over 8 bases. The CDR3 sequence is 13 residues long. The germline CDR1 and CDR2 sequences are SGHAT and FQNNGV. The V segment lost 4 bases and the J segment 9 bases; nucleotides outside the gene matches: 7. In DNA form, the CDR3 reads TGTGCCAGCAGCTACCAGGACAGGGCTCAAGCTTTCTTT. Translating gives CASSYQDRAQAFF.

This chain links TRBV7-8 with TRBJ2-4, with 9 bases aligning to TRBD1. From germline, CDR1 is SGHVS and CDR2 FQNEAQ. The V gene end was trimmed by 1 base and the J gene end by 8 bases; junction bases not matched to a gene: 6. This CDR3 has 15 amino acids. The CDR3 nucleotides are TGTGCCAGCAGCTTAGACAACAGGGGGCGCGACATTCAGTACTTC. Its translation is CASSLDNRGRDIQYF.

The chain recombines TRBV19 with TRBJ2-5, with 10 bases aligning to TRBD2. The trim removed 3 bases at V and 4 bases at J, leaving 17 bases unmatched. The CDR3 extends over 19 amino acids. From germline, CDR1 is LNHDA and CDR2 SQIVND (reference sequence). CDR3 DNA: TGTGCCAGTAGTATCTCCAGCATGATAGCGGGGGGACGCCTAGAGACCCAGTACTTC. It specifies CASSISSMIAGGRLETQYF.

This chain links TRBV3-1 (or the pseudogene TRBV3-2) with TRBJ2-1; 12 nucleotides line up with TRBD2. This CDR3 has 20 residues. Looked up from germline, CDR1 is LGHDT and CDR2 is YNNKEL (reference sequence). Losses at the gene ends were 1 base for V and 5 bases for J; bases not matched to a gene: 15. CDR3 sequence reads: CASSQGIPITSGRYHNEQFF. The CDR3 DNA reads TGTGCCAGCAGCCAAGGGATTCCGATAACTAGCGGGAGGTATCACAATGAGCAGTTCTTC.

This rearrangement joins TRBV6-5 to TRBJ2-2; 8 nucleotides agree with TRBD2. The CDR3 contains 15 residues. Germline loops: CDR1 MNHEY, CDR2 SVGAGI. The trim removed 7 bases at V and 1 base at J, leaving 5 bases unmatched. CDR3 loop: CASTIGGENTGELFF. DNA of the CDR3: TGTGCCAGCACCATCGGGGGGGAGAACACCGGGGAGCTGTTTTTT.

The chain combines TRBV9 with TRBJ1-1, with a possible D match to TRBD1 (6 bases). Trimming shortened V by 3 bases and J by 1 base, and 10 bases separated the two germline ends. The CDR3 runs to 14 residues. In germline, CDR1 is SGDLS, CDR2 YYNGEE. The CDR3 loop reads CASSEGVRNTEAFF. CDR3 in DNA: TGTGCCAGCAGCGAGGGGGTTCGGAACACTGAAGCTTTCTTT.

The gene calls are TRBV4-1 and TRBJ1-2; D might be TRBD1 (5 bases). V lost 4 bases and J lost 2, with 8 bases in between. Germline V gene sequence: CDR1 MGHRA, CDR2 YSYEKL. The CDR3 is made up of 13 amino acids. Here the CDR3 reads CASSRDRNYGYTF. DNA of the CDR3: TGCGCCAGCAGCCGCGACAGAAACTATGGCTACACCTTC.

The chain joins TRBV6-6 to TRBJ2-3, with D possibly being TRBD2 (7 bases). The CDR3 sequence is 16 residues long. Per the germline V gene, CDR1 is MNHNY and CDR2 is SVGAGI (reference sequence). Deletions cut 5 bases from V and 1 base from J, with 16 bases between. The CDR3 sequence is CASSPLREGGTDTQYF. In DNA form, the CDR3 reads TGTGCCAGCAGTCCCCTCAGGGAGGGGGGCACAGATACGCAGTATTTT.

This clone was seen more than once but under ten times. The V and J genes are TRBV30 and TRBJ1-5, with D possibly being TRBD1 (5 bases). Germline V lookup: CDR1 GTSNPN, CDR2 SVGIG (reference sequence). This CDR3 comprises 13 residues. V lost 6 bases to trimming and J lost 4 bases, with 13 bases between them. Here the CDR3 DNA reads TGTGCCTGCGGGACTTCGGGGAATCAGCCCCAGCATTTT. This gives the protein CACGTSGNQPQHF.